The 6 T cell receptor beta chains below were found in one sample sequenced in a study of blood T cell repertoires in COVID-19. The table came from immunoSEQ multiplex PCR; TCRdb's copy has only in-frame clones and leaves some out. The sample has about 290,000 clones; 85% are singletons. Sequenced sample: peripheral blood. The receptors originated from a woman in her fifties or sixties with active or convalescent COVID-19.

The V gene is TRBV27, the J gene TRBJ2-7; 14 bases fit TRBD2. This CDR3 contains 14 residues. J lost 4 bases, V lost 6 bases, and 2 bases had no gene match. Germline CDR1 and CDR2: MNHEY and SMNVEV (reference sequence). Here the CDR3 reads CASRRLAGGYEQYF. In DNA, the CDR3 is TGTGCCAGCAGGAGACTAGCGGGAGGGTACGAGCAGTACTTC.

CDR3 residues: CASSLTGVNTEAFF. DNA of the CDR3: TGTGCCAGCAGCTTAACAGGAGTGAACACTGAAGCTTTCTTT. J is TRBJ1-1 and V is TRBV7-3; D gene uncertain. CDR1 is SGHTA and CDR2 is FQGTGA in the germline V gene. The V gene lost 0 bases and the J gene lost 0 bases, with 5 bases spanning the gap. The CDR3 spans 14 residues.

This clone appeared a few times. The chain links TRBV6-5 to TRBJ2-5; 8 bases agree with TRBD1. Germline V gene data show CDR1 as MNHEY and CDR2 as SVGAGI. The CDR3 length is 15 residues. V gave up 6 bases and J gave up 2 bases; unmatched junction bases: 8. CDR3: CASRRGDRQQETQYF. CDR3 coding DNA: TGTGCCAGCAGAAGGGGGGACAGGCAACAAGAGACCCAGTACTTC.

This clone was seen a few times. The chain joins TRBV15 to TRBJ2-7; the D is unclear. Trimming took off 0 bases at V and 5 bases at J, with 14 bases between the two ends. Germline V gene sequence: CDR1 LNHNV, CDR2 YYDKDF (reference sequence). The CDR3 runs 15 residues. In DNA, the CDR3 is TGTGCCACCAGCAGAGATGATCCCCGTCGAGACGAGCAGTACTTC. Encoded protein: CATSRDDPRRDEQYF.

The chain links TRBV12-3 or TRBV12-4 to TRBJ1-2, with D tentatively TRBD1 (6 bases). The ends were cut back, 5 bases at V and 8 bases at J, with 15 bases in the middle. The CDR3 totals 13 residues. The CDR3 sequence is CASSPTGLRGYTF. DNA for the CDR3: TGTGCCAGCAGTCCAACAGGGTTGAGGGGCTACACCTTC.

The chain has TRBV5-4 and TRBJ2-7; 8 nucleotides align to TRBD2. V lost 4 bases, J lost 10 bases, and 7 bases stayed unmatched. Germline assignment: CDR1 SGHNT and CDR2 YYREEE (reference sequence). The CDR3 is 12 amino acids. CDR3 in amino acids: CASSPGGALQYF. CDR3 DNA sequence: TGTGCCAGCAGCCCCGGGGGGGCTCTACAGTACTTC.